The next 31 T cell receptor beta chains were all read from a single sample in a study of Graves' ophthalmopathy and Graves' hyperthyroidism. Transcripts of RNA were the source for amplifying TCR beta CDR3 regions. RT-PCR in the first round used HTBI primers; a second-round multiplex PCR followed. MiXCR was run by TCRdb on the multiplex PCR reads, yielding one entry per CDR3 protein. The table has approximately 540,000 distinct CDR3 sequences, about two fifths seen once; the top ten hold less than 4.5%. The specimen sequenced was peripheral blood or thyroid tissue (not recorded which). These receptors all stem from an adult man with Graves' hyperthyroidism.

This clonotype was counted many times. Here the CDR3 reads CASTYRTKGNSPLHF. DNA of the CDR3: TGTGCCAGCACTTACCGGACAAAGGGGAATTCACCCCTCCACTTT. V usage is TRBV12-3 or TRBV12-4 and J usage is TRBJ1-6; tentatively, D is TRBD1 (5 bases). The V and J ends lost 7 bases and 7 bases respectively, with 17 bases between them. CDR3 size: 15 residues.

This clonotype was seen repeatedly, ten times or more. J is TRBJ2-5 and V is TRBV6-5; 9 positions match TRBD2. Germline CDR1 is MNHEY and CDR2 is SVGAGI. This CDR3 spans 16 amino acids. J was trimmed by 4 bases and V by 6 bases; bases with no gene match: 12. CDR3 in DNA: TGTGCCAGCAGCTTCGGGACTAGCACCTCCTCAGAGACCCAGTACTTC. It translates to CASSFGTSTSSETQYF.

The CDR3 here is CASSSPATGYNEQYF. CDR3 nucleotide sequence: TGTGCCAGCAGCTCCCCCGCTACAGGGTACAATGAGCAGTACTTC. The V and J genes are TRBV7-9 and TRBJ2-7; maybe TRBD1 (6 bases). V shed 4 bases and J shed 7 bases, with 20 bases lying between them. CDR3 length: 15 residues. The germline CDR1 and CDR2 sequences are SEHNR and FQNEAQ (reference sequence).

This clonotype has a count of ten or more. The chain has TRBV6-5 and TRBJ2-5; 7 nucleotides match TRBD1. The CDR3 has 14 residues. CDR1 is MNHEY and CDR2 is SVGAGI in the germline V gene. J lost 4 bases, V lost 6 bases, and 8 bases had no gene match. This CDR3 reads CASRRDRARETQYF. DNA for the CDR3: TGTGCCAGCAGACGCGACAGGGCCCGAGAGACCCAGTACTTC.

This clonotype was recorded at least ten times. The J gene is TRBJ1-1, the V gene TRBV5-1; D ambiguous. The CDR3 extends over 12 amino acids. CDR1 is SGHRS, CDR2 YFSETQ, per germline. The germline V and J ends were trimmed by 0 bases and 8 bases, with 8 bases remaining between them. The CDR3 is CASSLGQDEAFF. Written as DNA, the CDR3 is TGCGCCAGCAGCTTGGGGCAGGACGAAGCTTTCTTT.

V gene TRBV2 combines with J gene TRBJ1-3; D might be TRBD1 (5 bases). Germline V CDR1 and CDR2: SNHLY, FYNNEI. V was cut by 4 bases and J by 7 bases, with 5 bases left in between. This CDR3 has 11 residues. As DNA, the CDR3 is TGTGCCAGCAGTGGACAGAACACCATATATTTT. The encoded protein is CASSGQNTIYF. The full variable domain, completed using reference TRBV2 and TRBJ1-3, is EPEVTQTPSHQVTQMGQEVILRCVPISNHLYFYWYRQILGQKVEFLVSFYNNEISEKSEIFDDQFSVERPDGSNFTLKIRSTKLEDSAMYFCASSGQNTIYFGEGSWLTVV.

This clonotype was observed at least ten times. V is TRBV12-3 or TRBV12-4 and J is TRBJ2-7; 8 bases match TRBD1. The V and J ends lost 5 bases and 2 bases, in that order; junction bases with no gene match: 5. There are 14 residues in the CDR3. The CDR3 DNA reads as TGTGCCAGCAGTGAAGGACAGGGACCCTACGAGCAGTACTTC. It encodes CASSEGQGPYEQYF.

Here the CDR3 reads CASSHGTGMVYGYTF. CDR3 nucleotide sequence: TGCGCCAGCAGCCATGGGACAGGGATGGTCTATGGCTACACCTTC. This chain connects TRBV4-1 to TRBJ1-2; 9 nucleotides line up with TRBD1. The V gene end was trimmed by 3 bases and the J gene end by 4 bases; junction bases not matched to a gene: 6. The length of the CDR3 is 15 residues. From germline, CDR1 is MGHRA and CDR2 YSYEKL.

This clonotype came up many times. The chain is built from TRBV27 and TRBJ1-1; D may be TRBD1 (5 bases). Trimming pared 6 bases from V and 0 bases from J, leaving 8 bases between. CDR3 size: 13 residues. Germline V gene lookup returns CDR1 MNHEY and CDR2 SMNVEV (reference sequence). CDR3 bases: TGTGCCAGCAGGACAGCGATGAACACTGAAGCTTTCTTT. It yields the protein CASRTAMNTEAFF.

The table lists this clonotype with many counts. This chain links TRBV6-1 with TRBJ1-5; no firm D call. Trimming shortened V by 3 bases and J by 1 base, and 7 bases separated the two germline ends. Germline V gene lookup returns CDR1 MNHNS and CDR2 SASEGT. The CDR3 is made up of 14 amino acids. CDR3 in DNA: TGTGCCAGCAGTGATTTCCGGAGCAATCAGCCCCAGCATTTT. This translates into CASSDFRSNQPQHF.

The chain uses TRBV9 and TRBJ2-3; 9 bases agree with TRBD1. The CDR3 totals 17 residues. The germline CDR1 and CDR2 sequences are SGDLS and YYNGEE. After removal of 3 bases from V and 0 bases from J, the junction contained 8 bases not matched to a gene. CDR3 sequence reads: CASSDRPGQGSTDTQYF. The CDR3 DNA sequence: TGTGCCAGCAGCGATCGGCCGGGACAGGGAAGCACAGATACGCAGTATTTT.

This clonotype was counted ten times or more. J is TRBJ2-7 and V is TRBV11-3, with 9 nucleotides matching TRBD1. Looked up from germline, CDR1 is SGHNT and CDR2 is YENEEA. The CDR3 is 16 residues long. With 1 base clipped from V and 3 bases from J, the junction kept 7 bases outside the gene matches. The CDR3, as DNA: TGTGCCAGCAGCTTAGCCCTGACAGGGGGGGTCTACGAGCAGTACTTC. Translating it yields CASSLALTGGVYEQYF.

Ten or more counts support this clonotype. V gene TRBV7-8 combines with J gene TRBJ2-7, with D hard to call. The V and J ends lost 4 bases and 7 bases respectively, with 14 bases between them. This CDR3 has 13 amino acids. The germline V gene has CDR1 SGHVS and CDR2 FQNEAQ. The CDR3 loop reads CASSSYLDGEQYF. CDR3 bases: TGTGCCAGCAGCTCCTATTTGGACGGGGAGCAGTACTTC. Drawing the rest from reference TRBV7-8 and TRBJ2-7, the complete variable domain is GAGVSQSPRYKVAKRGQDVALRCDPISGHVSLFWYQQALGQGPEFLTYFQNEAQLDKSGLPSDRFFAERPEGSVSTLKIQRTQQEDSAVYLCASSSYLDGEQYFGPGTRLTVT.

Comment on this clonotype: Lacking the conserved final phenylalanine or tryptophan, this CDR3 likely reflects a read error. It is unclear where the CDR3 begins or ends on the DNA, so no DNA is shown, and the CDR3 is as TCRdb lists it. J is TRBJ1-1 and V is TRBV29-1. CDR1 and CDR2 from the germline V gene are SQVTM and ANQGSEA. The CDR3 is made up of 8 amino acids, end residues included. CDR3 in amino acids: CSARVSDL.

This clonotype was counted ten times or more. The chain employs TRBV7-2 and TRBJ2-5; D unclear. The CDR3 has 12 amino acids. V lost 3 bases and J 3 bases, leaving 5 bases between the germline ends. CDR1 and CDR2 (germline): SGHTA, FQGNSA. In nucleotides, the CDR3 is TGTGCCAGCAGCTTTACCGAAGAGACCCAGTACTTC. Its translation: CASSFTEETQYF.

This clonotype showed up many times. The chain employs TRBV20-1 and TRBJ2-5; D not certain. CDR3 length equals 10 residues. V lost 4 bases, J lost 1 base, and 1 base lay in between. Germline V CDR1 and CDR2: DFQATT, SNEGSKA (reference sequence). In DNA form, the CDR3 reads TGCAGTGCTACCCAAGAGACCCAGTACTTC. Its protein product is CSATQETQYF.

This clonotype appeared many times. One junction end does not reproduce the germline sequence, and a read error may be involved. V gene TRBV11-3 combines with J gene TRBJ2-7; D gene ambiguous. Germline CDR1 SGHNT, CDR2 YENEEA. The CDR3 totals 13 residues. In DNA, the CDR3 is TGTGCCAGCAGCCAGAACCCCCGAGACGAGGAGTACTTC. This translates into CASSQNPRDEEYF.

This clonotype was found many times. This rearrangement joins TRBV11-2 to TRBJ1-2; the D gene is possibly TRBD1 (5 bases). Germline V gene data show CDR1 as SGHAT and CDR2 as FQNNGV. There are 13 residues in the CDR3. V shed 5 bases and J shed 8 bases, with 15 bases lying between them. CDR3 in amino acids: CASSTNQGTGYTF. CDR3 in DNA: TGTGCCAGCAGCACGAACCAGGGAACAGGCTACACCTTC.

The chain couples TRBV24-1 to TRBJ2-2; 8 nucleotides align to TRBD2. Germline CDR1 and CDR2: KGHDR and SFDVKD. The CDR3 loop spans 13 amino acids. Unmatched junction bases numbered 0, after V lost 9 bases and J lost 1 base. CDR3 in amino acids: CATGTRNTGELFF. Written as DNA, the CDR3 is TGTGCCACCGGGACTAGGAACACCGGGGAGCTGTTTTTT.

This clonotype was detected ten times or more. The gene calls are TRBV29-1 and TRBJ1-1; the D gene is possibly TRBD1 (5 bases). The CDR3 is 14 residues long. Trimming cost V 7 bases and J 0 bases, with 15 bases left between them. Germline CDR1 reads SQVTM; CDR2 reads ANQGSEA. The CDR3 region has the DNA TGCAGCGAGCGGGACCCCGGGTTGAACACTGAAGCTTTCTTT. This gives the protein CSERDPGLNTEAFF. Drawing the rest from reference TRBV29-1 and TRBJ1-1, the complete variable domain is SAVISQKPSRDICQRGTSLTIQCQVDSQVTMMFWYRQQPGQSLTLIATANQGSEATYESGFVIDKFPISRPNLTFSTLTVSNMSPEDSSIYLCSERDPGLNTEAFFGQGTRLTVV.

This clonotype was picked up many times. The V and J genes are TRBV12-3 or TRBV12-4 and TRBJ2-5; TRBD2 matches at 7 bases. With 5 bases clipped from V and 6 bases from J, the junction kept 9 bases outside the gene matches. The length of the CDR3 is 14 residues. This CDR3 reads CASSPGGSTKTQYF. In DNA form, the CDR3 reads TGTGCCAGCAGTCCCGGCGGGAGTACGAAGACCCAGTACTTC.

This clonotype occurred many times. The rearrangement links TRBV6-6 to TRBJ2-7; D is perhaps TRBD2 (6 bases). This CDR3 is built from 13 residues. Trimming removed 6 bases at V and 5 bases at J, with 14 bases between. Germline CDR1 is MNHNY and CDR2 is SVGAGI (reference sequence). The CDR3 reads CASRVGGIDEQYF. The CDR3 DNA follows: TGTGCCAGCAGGGTCGGGGGAATCGACGAGCAGTACTTC.

This clonotype was found many times. The chain couples TRBV12-3 or TRBV12-4 to TRBJ1-2, with D possibly matching TRBD1 (6 bases). Trimming cost V 6 bases and J 3 bases, with 11 bases left between them. The CDR3 runs 13 residues. The CDR3 protein is CASSLGQYYGYTF. The CDR3 DNA is TGTGCCAGCAGCCTAGGACAGTACTATGGCTACACCTTC.

This clonotype occurred once. The junction and the germline gene differ at one end; a read error may be behind it. CDR3 in amino acids: CASMVGLAGGYGTGEPFF. The CDR3 nucleotides read TGTGCCAGTATGGTAGGGCTAGCGGGAGGCTACGGCACCGGGGAGCCGTTTTTT. V usage is TRBV19 and J usage is TRBJ2-2, with 11 bases matching TRBD2. The CDR3 runs to 18 residues. Looked up from germline, CDR1 is LNHDA and CDR2 is SQIVND (reference sequence).

The rearrangement joins TRBV4-1 to TRBJ1-4; 7 bases match TRBD1. V lost 10 bases and J lost 3; bases outside the gene matches: 11. The CDR3 is 15 amino acids. Germline loops: CDR1 MGHRA, CDR2 YSYEKL. The CDR3 reads CATGKEGASNEKLFF. The CDR3 bases are TGCGCCACCGGGAAAGAGGGGGCGTCTAATGAAAAACTGTTTTTT.

This clonotype was seen ten or more times. This sequence joins TRBV7-3 and TRBJ1-2, with 8 bases aligning to TRBD1. The CDR3 runs 13 residues. Losses at the gene ends were 5 bases for V and 8 bases for J; bases not matched to a gene: 7. Germline V gene data show CDR1 as SGHTA and CDR2 as FQGTGA. The CDR3 region has the DNA TGTGCCAGCAGCCTGGACAGGGTATCCGGCTACACCTTC. It translates to CASSLDRVSGYTF.

This clonotype was detected ten times or more. The chain carries TRBV20-1 and TRBJ1-1; D is ambiguous. The germline V gene encodes CDR1 DFQATT and CDR2 SNEGSKA (reference sequence). The CDR3 covers 14 residues. The V end lost 3 bases, the J end lost 4 bases, and 15 bases lay between the germline ends. DNA for the CDR3: TGCAGTGCTAGGGTAGGGTCGGGGATCACTGAAGCTTTCTTT. It specifies CSARVGSGITEAFF.

On this clonotype itself: Because the CDR3's place on the DNA is in doubt, the DNA is left out and the CDR3 is given as listed by TCRdb. The chain employs TRBV7-2 and TRBJ1-4; the table's TRBD1 call for D was not verified on the DNA. The CDR3 has 22 amino acids, counting both end residues. Germline loops: CDR1 SGHTA, CDR2 FQGNSA. Here the CDR3 reads CASSLAGTGGPDTQRLMKNCFF.

This clonotype was observed at least ten times. The chain joins TRBV6-5 to TRBJ1-1; tentatively, D is TRBD1 (5 bases). Germline V gives CDR1 MNHEY, CDR2 SVGAGI. The CDR3 sequence is 15 residues long. V was cut by 5 bases and J by 1 base, with 14 bases left in between. The CDR3 nucleotides read TGTGCCAGCAGTAAAAGGGGAGGCAGGAACACTGAAGCTTTCTTT. This gives the protein CASSKRGGRNTEAFF.

This clonotype was counted only a few times. V gene TRBV12-3 or TRBV12-4 combines with J gene TRBJ2-2; D possibly matches TRBD1 or TRBD2 (5 bases each). The V end lost 3 bases, the J end lost 4 bases, and 27 bases lay between the germline ends. The CDR3 is 20 amino acids. The chain's CDR3 is CASSLSGRRAVLVGTGELFF. The CDR3 coding sequence is TGTGCCAGCAGTTTGTCGGGGCGAAGGGCAGTCCTAGTAGGCACCGGGGAGCTGTTTTTT.

This clonotype was counted many times. The chain links TRBV7-9 to TRBJ2-5; D gene uncertain. V lost 0 bases and J 4 bases, leaving 9 bases between the germline ends. The CDR3 is 14 amino acids. Germline V gene data show CDR1 as SEHNR and CDR2 as FQNEAQ (reference sequence). The CDR3 sequence: CASSLAPVGETQYF. The CDR3 bases are TGTGCCAGCAGCTTAGCGCCAGTAGGAGAGACCCAGTACTTC.